The 5 T cell receptor beta chains below were found in one sample sequenced in a study of regulatory T cells in long-lasting Graves disease. Time point of the sample: newly diagnosed GD, antithyroid drugs for less than 3 months. RNA isolated from PBMCs was used to make the TCR library. In building TCR beta libraries, iRepertoire HTBI primers were used together with Arm-PCR of CDR3 regions. From the multiplex PCR reads, TCRdb called clonotypes with MiXCR, one entry per CDR3 protein. The repertoire consists of hundreds of thousands of distinct CDR3 sequences, with approximately 20% occurring once and the leading ten covering 35% to 45%. The sequences come from peripheral blood mononuclear cells (PBMCs), collected at new diagnosis, from a patient treated with antithyroid drugs. All receptors derive from a female donor with Graves disease.

This clonotype was seen a handful of times. The chain has TRBV30 and TRBJ2-7; 9 bases are a match to TRBD1. V lost 0 bases and J lost 2; bases outside the gene matches: 5. The V gene's germline CDR1 is GTSNPN and CDR2 SVGIG (reference sequence). The CDR3 totals 15 residues. Here the CDR3 DNA reads TGTGCCTGGAGTGTACGGGGACAGGGACCCTACGAGCAGTACTTC. This codes for CAWSVRGQGPYEQYF.

The chain couples TRBV5-1 to TRBJ1-4; D is ambiguous. The V gene lost 0 bases and the J gene lost 4 bases, with 7 bases spanning the gap. Germline assignment: CDR1 SGHRS and CDR2 YFSETQ. The CDR3 is made up of 14 amino acids. The CDR3 sequence: CASSLDGLNEKLFF. For the CDR3, the DNA is TGCGCCAGCAGCTTGGACGGACTTAATGAAAAACTGTTTTTT.

This clonotype occurred a few times. This chain links TRBV18 with TRBJ1-2; no clear D gene. Trimming pared 3 bases from V and 0 bases from J, leaving 8 bases between. Germline V gene data show CDR1 as KGHSH and CDR2 as LQKENI. CDR3 length equals 14 residues. The CDR3 here is CASSPHRPNYGYTF. In DNA, the CDR3 is TGTGCCAGCTCACCTCACCGGCCTAACTATGGCTACACCTTC.

This clonotype turned up a few times. The CDR3 DNA is TGTGCCAGTCGCGAAGCGGGGAAAGAGACCCAGTACTTC. Translating it yields CASREAGKETQYF. The chain employs TRBV19 and TRBJ2-5; 7 bases match TRBD2. Looked up from germline, CDR1 is LNHDA and CDR2 is SQIVND (reference sequence). This CDR3 has 13 residues. J gave up 3 bases and V 8 bases, and 6 bases lay outside the gene matches.

V usage is TRBV15 and J usage is TRBJ1-4; D is undetermined. Germline V CDR1 and CDR2: LNHNV, YYDKDF (reference sequence). V lost 5 bases and J 0 bases, leaving 4 bases between the germline ends. This CDR3 spans 13 amino acids. The CDR3 DNA follows: TGTGCCACCAGCCGAGCAACTAATGAAAAACTGTTTTTT. It translates to CATSRATNEKLFF.